One T cell receptor (beta chain) is described in this entry. This entry is derived from a study of T cells expressing NK-cell markers. Turning to the study itself: Source material for TCR beta repertoires consisted of sorted CD3+CD56+NKG2C+, CD3+CD56+NKG2C- and CD3+CD56-NKG2C+ T cells.

The CDR3 covers 11 residues. Germline CDR1 and CDR2: SQVTM and ANQGSEA. Reanalyzing the 5' RACE reads, TCRdb keeps one entry per CDR3 protein, without DNA. The table for this sample gives some 390,000 distinct CDR3 sequences. This TCR derives from a woman aged 50 to 60 in good health. This rearrangement joins TRBV29-1 to TRBJ2-3; TCRdb designates TRBD2, a call that cannot be tested without DNA. Sequencing was performed on blood T cells: a sorted CD56 or NKG2C T cell subset, CD4+ or CD8+ T cells, or bulk PBMC T cells (not recorded which). The CDR3 loop is CSVLPPDTQYF.